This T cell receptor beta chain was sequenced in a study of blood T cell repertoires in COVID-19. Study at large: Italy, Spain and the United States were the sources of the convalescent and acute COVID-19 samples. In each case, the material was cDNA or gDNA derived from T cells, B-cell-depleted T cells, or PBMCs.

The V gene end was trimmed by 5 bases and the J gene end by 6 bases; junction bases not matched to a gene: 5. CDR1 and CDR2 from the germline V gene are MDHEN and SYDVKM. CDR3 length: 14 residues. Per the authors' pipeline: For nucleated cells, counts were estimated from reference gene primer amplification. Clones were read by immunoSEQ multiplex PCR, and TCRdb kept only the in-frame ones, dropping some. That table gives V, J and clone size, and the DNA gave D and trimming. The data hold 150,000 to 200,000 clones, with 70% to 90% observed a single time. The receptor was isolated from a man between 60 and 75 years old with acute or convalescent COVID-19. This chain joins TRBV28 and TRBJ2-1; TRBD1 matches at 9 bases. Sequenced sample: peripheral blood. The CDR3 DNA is TGTGCCAGCAGTCCTAGGACAGGGGCCAATGAGCAGTTCTTC. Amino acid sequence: CASSPRTGANEQFF.